This T cell receptor (beta chain) is drawn from a study of Ad26.COV2.S vaccination and SARS-CoV-2 variants. Notes on the study in general: Marked by substantial breadth, spike-specific CD8+ and CD4+ T cell responses were reportedly seen after vaccination.

Losses at the gene ends were 5 bases for V and 2 bases for J; bases not matched to a gene: 11. CDR1 and CDR2 from the germline V gene are SGHVS and FNYEAQ. The CDR3 contains 18 residues. Of note for this clone: Its cognate antigen is unknown.

Sequencing used immunoSEQ multiplex PCR; TCRdb keeps in-frame clones, though not all of them. The table includes about 390,000 clones, approximately 91% detected once. Treatment: around 19 received Ad26.COV2.S at low or high dose, single or two shots; roughly five received placebo; per-sample allocation not given. Sampling was performed 63 days after the first vaccine or placebo injection. The vaccine antigen was prefusion-stabilized Wuhan SARS-CoV-2 spike. The sequence came from a person between 18 and 65 years old who received the Ad26.COV2.S COVID-19 vaccine or a placebo. Sequenced here: peripheral blood, sampled in a trial of Ad26.COV2.S vaccine versus placebo. V is TRBV7-6 and J is TRBJ2-3, with 12 bases matching TRBD2. The CDR3 is CASSPLAGGLASTDTQYF. In DNA, the CDR3 is TGTGCCAGCAGCCCACTAGCGGGGGGCCTCGCATCCACAGATACGCAGTATTTT.